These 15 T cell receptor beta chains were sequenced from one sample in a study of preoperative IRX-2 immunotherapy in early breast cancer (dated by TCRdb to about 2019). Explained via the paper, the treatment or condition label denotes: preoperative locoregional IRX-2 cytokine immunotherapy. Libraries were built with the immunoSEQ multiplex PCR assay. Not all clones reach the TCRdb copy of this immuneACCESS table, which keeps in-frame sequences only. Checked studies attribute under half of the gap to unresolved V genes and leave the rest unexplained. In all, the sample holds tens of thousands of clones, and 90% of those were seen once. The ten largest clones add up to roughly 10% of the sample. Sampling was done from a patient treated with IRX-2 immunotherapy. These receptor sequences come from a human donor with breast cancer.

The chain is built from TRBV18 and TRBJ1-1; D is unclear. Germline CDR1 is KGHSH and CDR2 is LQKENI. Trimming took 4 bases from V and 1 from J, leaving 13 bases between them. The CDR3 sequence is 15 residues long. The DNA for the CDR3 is TGTGCCAGCTCACGCGAAAGCGGGTGGAACACTGAAGCTTTCTTT. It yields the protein CASSRESGWNTEAFF.

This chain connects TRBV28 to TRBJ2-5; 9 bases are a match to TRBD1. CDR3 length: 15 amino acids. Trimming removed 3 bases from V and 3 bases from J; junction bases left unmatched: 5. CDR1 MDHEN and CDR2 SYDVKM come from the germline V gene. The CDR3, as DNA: TGTGCCAGCAGTTTCGACGGGACAGGGAAAGAGACCCAGTACTTC. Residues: CASSFDGTGKETQYF.

The CDR3 region has the DNA TGTGCCAGCAGCGTAGGGCTAGCGATAAACTACGAGCAGTACTTC. Translating it yields CASSVGLAINYEQYF. The V gene is TRBV9, the J gene TRBJ2-7; D may be TRBD2 (6 bases). CDR3 length equals 15 residues. V lost 0 bases, J lost 3 bases, and 13 bases lay in between. The germline V gene has CDR1 SGDLS and CDR2 YYNGEE.

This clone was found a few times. CDR3 in DNA: TGTGCCAGCAGTTTAATCGGTAGCGGGAGACTGTACGAGCAGTACTTC. Protein sequence: CASSLIGSGRLYEQYF. The chain joins TRBV28 to TRBJ2-7; 9 nucleotides agree with TRBD2. The CDR3 has 16 amino acids. With 2 bases clipped from V and 4 bases from J, the junction kept 9 bases outside the gene matches. CDR1 and CDR2 (germline): MDHEN, SYDVKM.

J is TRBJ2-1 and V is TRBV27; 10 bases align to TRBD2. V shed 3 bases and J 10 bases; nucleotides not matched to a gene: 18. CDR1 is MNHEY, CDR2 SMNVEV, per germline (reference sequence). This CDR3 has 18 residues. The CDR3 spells CASSFTPGQREGASEQFF. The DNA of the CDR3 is TGTGCCAGCAGTTTCACCCCCGGCCAGCGGGAGGGGGCTAGCGAGCAGTTCTTC.

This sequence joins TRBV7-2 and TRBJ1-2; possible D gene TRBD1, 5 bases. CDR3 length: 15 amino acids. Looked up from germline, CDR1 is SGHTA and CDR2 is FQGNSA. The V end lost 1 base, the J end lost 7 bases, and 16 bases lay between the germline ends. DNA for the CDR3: TGTGCCAGCAGCTTAGGGGGAATGGGGGGAGGTGGCTACACCTTC. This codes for CASSLGGMGGGGYTF. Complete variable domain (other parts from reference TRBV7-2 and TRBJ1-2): GAGVSQSPSNKVTEKGKDVELRCDPISGHTALYWYRQSLGQGLEFLIYFQGNSAPDKSGLPSDRFSAERTGGSVSTLTIQRTQQEDSAVYLCASSLGGMGGGGYTFGSGTRLTVV.

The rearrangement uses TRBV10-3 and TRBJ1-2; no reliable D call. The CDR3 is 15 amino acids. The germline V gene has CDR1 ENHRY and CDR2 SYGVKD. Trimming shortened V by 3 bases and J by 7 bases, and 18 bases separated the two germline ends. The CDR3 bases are TGTGCCATCAGTGATCGGACTGCTTTGGTGGGTGGCTACACCTTC. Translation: CAISDRTALVGGYTF.

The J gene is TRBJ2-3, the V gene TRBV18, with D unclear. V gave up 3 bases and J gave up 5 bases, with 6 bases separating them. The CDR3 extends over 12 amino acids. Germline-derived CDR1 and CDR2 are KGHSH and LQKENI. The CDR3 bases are TGTGCCAGCTCACCCAGTGAAGATACGCAGTATTTT. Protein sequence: CASSPSEDTQYF.

The CDR3 here is CASSLSPGQGVGYGYTF. CDR3 in DNA: TGTGCCAGCAGCTTAAGTCCGGGACAGGGAGTAGGGTATGGCTACACCTTC. V and J are TRBV7-2 and TRBJ1-2; TRBD1 aligns across 9 bases. V lost 2 bases and J lost 5; bases outside the gene matches: 12. Germline V gene lookup returns CDR1 SGHTA and CDR2 FQGNSA. The CDR3 sequence is 17 residues long.

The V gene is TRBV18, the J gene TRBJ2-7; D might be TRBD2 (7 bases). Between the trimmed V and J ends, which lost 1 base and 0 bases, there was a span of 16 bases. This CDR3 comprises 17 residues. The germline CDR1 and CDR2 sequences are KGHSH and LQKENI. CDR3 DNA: TGTGCCAGCTCACCACAGGGGCGGGGGACATCCTCCTACGAGCAGTACTTC. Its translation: CASSPQGRGTSSYEQYF. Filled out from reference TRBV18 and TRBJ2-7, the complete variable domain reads NAGVMQNPRHLVRRRGQEARLRCSPMKGHSHVYWYRQLPEEGLKFMVYLQKENIIDESGMPKERFSAEFPKEGPSILRIQQVVRGDSAAYFCASSPQGRGTSSYEQYFGPGTRLTVT.

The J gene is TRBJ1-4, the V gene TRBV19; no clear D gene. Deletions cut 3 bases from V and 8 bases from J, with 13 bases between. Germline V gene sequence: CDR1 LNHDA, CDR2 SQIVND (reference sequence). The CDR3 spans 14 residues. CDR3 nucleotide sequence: TGTGCCAGTAGTATTCAGGAGGGAAGAGAAAAACTGTTTTTT. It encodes CASSIQEGREKLFF.

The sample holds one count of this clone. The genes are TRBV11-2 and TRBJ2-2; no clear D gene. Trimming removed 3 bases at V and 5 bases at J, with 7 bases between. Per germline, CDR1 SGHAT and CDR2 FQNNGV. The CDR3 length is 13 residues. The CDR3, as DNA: TGTGCCAGCAGCTTTGTGGAGACCGGGGAGCTGTTTTTT. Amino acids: CASSFVETGELFF. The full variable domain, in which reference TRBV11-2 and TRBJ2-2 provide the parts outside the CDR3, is EAGVAQSPRYKIIEKRQSVAFWCNPISGHATLYWYQQILGQGPKLLIQFQNNGVVDDSQLPKDRFSAERLKGVDSTLKIQPAKLEDSAVYLCASSFVETGELFFGEGSRLTVL.

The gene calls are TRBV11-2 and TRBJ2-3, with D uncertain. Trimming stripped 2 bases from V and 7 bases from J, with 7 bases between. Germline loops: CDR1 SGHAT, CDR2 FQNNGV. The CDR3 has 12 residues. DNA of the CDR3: TGTGCCAGCAGCTTACCCCGAAATACGCAGTATTTT. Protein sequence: CASSLPRNTQYF.

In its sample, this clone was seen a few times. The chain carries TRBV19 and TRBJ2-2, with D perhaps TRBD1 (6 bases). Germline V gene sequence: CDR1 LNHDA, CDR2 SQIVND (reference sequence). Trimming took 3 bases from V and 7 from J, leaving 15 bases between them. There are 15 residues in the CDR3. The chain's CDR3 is CASSILQGKIGELFF. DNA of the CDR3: TGTGCCAGTAGTATTCTGCAGGGGAAGATCGGGGAGCTGTTTTTT.

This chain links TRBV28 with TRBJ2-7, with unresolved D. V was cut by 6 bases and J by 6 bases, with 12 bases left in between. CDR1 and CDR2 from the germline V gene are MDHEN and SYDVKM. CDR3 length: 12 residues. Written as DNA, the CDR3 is TGTGCCAGCAGCGCCCGACGGTCCGAGCAGTACTTC. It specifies CASSARRSEQYF.